These 23 T cell receptor beta chains originate from one sample sequenced in a study of blood T cell repertoires in COVID-19. The assay was immunoSEQ multiplex PCR, and TCRdb's table has in-frame clones only and misses some. The table shows approximately 210,000 clones, with 83% occurring only once. Material for sequencing was peripheral blood. These receptors came from a woman in her 70s with active or convalescent COVID-19.

The rearrangement links TRBV19 to TRBJ1-3; D unclear. This CDR3 has 16 residues. The V and J ends lost 2 bases and 0 bases respectively, with 11 bases between them. Germline V lookup: CDR1 LNHDA, CDR2 SQIVND (reference sequence). CDR3 protein: CASSIMEGISGNTIYF. As DNA, the CDR3 is TGTGCCAGTAGTATAATGGAGGGAATCTCTGGAAACACCATATATTTT.

The chain has TRBV11-2 and TRBJ1-3, with 7 bases aligning to TRBD1. The CDR3 runs 19 residues. The trim removed 3 bases at V and 2 bases at J, leaving 16 bases unmatched. Germline V lookup: CDR1 SGHAT, CDR2 FQNNGV. CDR3 sequence reads: CASSFVPTGRQGAGNTIYF. CDR3 nucleotides: TGTGCCAGCAGCTTCGTGCCCACTGGTAGGCAGGGGGCTGGAAACACCATATATTTT.

This clone occurred a few times. This chain joins TRBV5-1 and TRBJ2-1, with 7 bases that match TRBD2. The CDR3 length is 15 residues. The germline gives CDR1 SGHRS, CDR2 YFSETQ. Losses at the gene ends were 2 bases for V and 0 bases for J; bases not matched to a gene: 2. The CDR3 protein is CASSFGGSSYNEQFF. DNA for the CDR3: TGCGCCAGCAGCTTTGGCGGGAGCTCCTACAATGAGCAGTTCTTC.

The V gene is TRBV2, the J gene TRBJ1-6, with 7 bases lining up with TRBD1. Per germline, CDR1 SNHLY and CDR2 FYNNEI. The V and J ends lost 6 bases and 8 bases, in that order; junction bases with no gene match: 10. The CDR3 loop spans 15 amino acids. The CDR3 sequence: CASSLQGLTDSPLHF. In DNA form, the CDR3 reads TGTGCCAGCAGCCTACAGGGGCTTACTGATTCACCCCTCCACTTT.

V and J are TRBV24-1 and TRBJ1-5; the D gene is possibly TRBD1 (5 bases). V gave up 2 bases and J gave up 15 bases, with 25 bases separating them. CDR1 is KGHDR and CDR2 is SFDVKD in the germline V gene. This CDR3 spans 16 amino acids. The CDR3 DNA follows: TGTGCCACCAGTGATTCCGGCCGTCGGGGGGATGCCGAATGGCATTTT. Its protein is CATSDSGRRGDAEWHF.

The chain combines TRBV10-3 with TRBJ1-1; 11 nucleotides line up with TRBD1. V lost 7 bases to trimming and J lost 5 bases; unmatched junction nucleotides: 9. The CDR3 covers 15 residues. Germline lookup yields CDR1 ENHRY and CDR2 SYGVKD. The CDR3 protein is CAINSGTGGYTEAFF. Here the CDR3 DNA reads TGTGCCATCAATTCCGGGACAGGGGGATATACTGAAGCTTTCTTT.

This clone has a single count. The chain combines TRBV27 with TRBJ1-4; 7 nucleotides agree with TRBD1. The ends lost 1 base at V and 0 bases at J; junction bases unmatched: 8. Germline V lookup: CDR1 MNHEY, CDR2 SMNVEV (reference sequence). The CDR3 sequence is 18 residues long. The chain's CDR3 is CASSLWSPGTATNEKLFF. The CDR3 bases are TGTGCCAGCAGTTTATGGAGTCCCGGGACAGCAACTAATGAAAAACTGTTTTTT.

The chain recombines TRBV18 with TRBJ1-4, with D possibly matching TRBD1 (6 bases). The germline CDR1 and CDR2 sequences are KGHSH and LQKENI. V lost 3 bases and J lost 0, with 11 bases in between. The CDR3 has 16 residues. Written as DNA, the CDR3 is TGTGCCAGCTCACCGCTCACAGGGTCAACTAATGAAAAACTGTTTTTT. As protein: CASSPLTGSTNEKLFF.

This sequence joins TRBV3-1 (or the pseudogene TRBV3-2) and TRBJ1-1; D gene unclear. The CDR3 sequence is 13 residues long. V was clipped by 5 bases and J by 4 bases, with 11 bases between them. Per the germline V gene, CDR1 is LGHDT and CDR2 is YNNKEL (reference sequence). In nucleotides, the CDR3 is TGTGCCAGCAGCTCCTTCCGGGTCACTGAAGCTTTCTTT. It yields the protein CASSSFRVTEAFF.

V gene TRBV11-1 combines with J gene TRBJ2-1; D gene uncertain. The germline V and J ends were trimmed by 2 bases and 5 bases, with 7 bases remaining between them. The germline V gene encodes CDR1 SGHAT and CDR2 FQDESV (reference sequence). The CDR3 runs 13 residues. The CDR3 DNA follows: TGTGCCAGCAGCTTAACAGAAGACAATGAGCAGTTCTTC. This encodes CASSLTEDNEQFF.

The V call is TRBV30, the J call TRBJ1-1; no definite D call. V dropped 2 bases and J dropped 3 bases, with 10 bases sitting between them. This CDR3 has 13 amino acids. Germline V lookup: CDR1 GTSNPN, CDR2 SVGIG (reference sequence). The CDR3 reads CAWSRGLDTEAFF. In DNA, the CDR3 is TGTGCCTGGAGTCGGGGTTTGGACACTGAAGCTTTCTTT.

The chain carries TRBV7-2 and TRBJ2-1; possible D gene TRBD1, 6 bases. Trimming pared 5 bases from V and 8 bases from J, leaving 10 bases between. From germline, CDR1 is SGHTA and CDR2 FQGNSA. This CDR3 contains 12 residues. The CDR3 here is CASSPQGYEQFF. CDR3 nucleotides: TGTGCCAGCAGCCCCCAGGGGTATGAGCAGTTCTTC.

The chain recombines TRBV11-2 with TRBJ1-2, with 8 bases lining up with TRBD1. V lost 4 bases to trimming and J lost 8 bases; unmatched junction nucleotides: 9. CDR1 and CDR2 (germline): SGHAT, FQNNGV. The CDR3 is 14 amino acids. The CDR3 nucleotides read TGTGCCAGCAGCTCACGCCAGGGGGCGCTCGGCTACACCTTC. Its protein is CASSSRQGALGYTF. Full variable domain (remainder filled in from reference TRBV11-2 and TRBJ1-2): EAGVAQSPRYKIIEKRQSVAFWCNPISGHATLYWYQQILGQGPKLLIQFQNNGVVDDSQLPKDRFSAERLKGVDSTLKIQPAKLEDSAVYLCASSSRQGALGYTFGSGTRLTVV.

This chain connects TRBV18 to TRBJ1-3; 7 positions match TRBD1. CDR1 is KGHSH and CDR2 is LQKENI in the germline V gene. V shed 3 bases, J shed 0 bases, and the junction held 2 bases outside the gene matches. This CDR3 contains 15 residues. The CDR3 coding sequence is TGTGCCAGCTCACCGCAGGGGGACTCTGGAAACACCATATATTTT. Amino acid sequence: CASSPQGDSGNTIYF.

This chain connects TRBV10-1 to TRBJ2-3, with D possibly TRBD1 on 6 matching bases. Germline V lookup: CDR1 WNHNN, CDR2 SYGVQD (reference sequence). V shed 6 bases and J shed 0 bases, with 10 bases lying between them. This CDR3 is built from 14 residues. CDR3: CASSTGKSTDTQYF. The DNA of the CDR3 is TGCGCCAGCAGCACAGGGAAGAGCACAGATACGCAGTATTTT.

The CDR3 protein is CASRGGRCEQYF. The CDR3 nucleotides are TGCGCCAGCAGGGGAGGTAGGTGCGAGCAGTACTTC. This chain links TRBV10-2 with TRBJ2-7; D possibly corresponds to TRBD2 (6 bases). CDR1 WSHSY and CDR2 SAAADI come from the germline V gene. The CDR3 is 12 residues long. Trimming stripped 6 bases from V and 6 bases from J, with 12 bases between.

The J gene is TRBJ2-3, the V gene TRBV7-9, with D tentatively TRBD1 (6 bases). The CDR3 spans 15 residues. V was trimmed by 5 bases and J by 0 bases, leaving 12 bases between them. Germline CDR1 SEHNR, CDR2 FQNEAQ (reference sequence). CDR3 sequence (DNA): TGTGCCAGCAGCCCTACAGGGATAAGCACAGATACGCAGTATTTT. Translation gives CASSPTGISTDTQYF.

This rearrangement joins TRBV7-9 to TRBJ2-2; no definite D call. The CDR3 runs 14 residues. The V and J ends lost 1 base and 7 bases respectively, with 10 bases between them. Germline V gene sequence: CDR1 SEHNR, CDR2 FQNEAQ (reference sequence). CDR3 residues: CASSLVSPSGELFF. CDR3 DNA sequence: TGTGCCAGCAGCTTAGTTTCGCCTAGCGGGGAGCTGTTTTTT.

The chain employs TRBV18 and TRBJ2-7, with D possibly matching TRBD1 (6 bases). Germline-derived CDR1 and CDR2 are KGHSH and LQKENI. V was clipped by 4 bases and J by 2 bases, with 15 bases between them. CDR3 length equals 15 residues. The CDR3 spells CASSLPGHPTYEQYF. The CDR3 bases are TGTGCCAGCTCACTACCGGGACACCCTACCTACGAGCAGTACTTC.

The V gene is TRBV11-3, the J gene TRBJ2-3; a weak D match, TRBD2 (6 bases). V was cut by 5 bases and J by 4 bases, with 13 bases left in between. The CDR3 consists of 14 residues. The germline CDR1 and CDR2 sequences are SGHNT and YENEEA. The CDR3 sequence: CASSVTSGADTQYF. CDR3 in DNA: TGTGCCAGCAGCGTGACTAGTGGGGCAGATACGCAGTATTTT.

This clone was seen a single time. The chain is built from TRBV9 and TRBJ2-3; D gene ambiguous. Trimming took 3 bases from V and 6 from J, leaving 8 bases between them. The CDR3 is 12 residues long. The germline gives CDR1 SGDLS, CDR2 YYNGEE. The CDR3 bases are TGTGCCAGCAGCGAGACTCAGGATACGCAGTATTTT. Its translation is CASSETQDTQYF.

The J gene is TRBJ1-2, the V gene TRBV6-2 or TRBV6-3; 10 bases fit TRBD1. The ends lost 4 bases at V and 6 bases at J; junction bases unmatched: 8. The CDR3 has 15 amino acids. In germline, CDR1 is MNHEY, CDR2 SVGEGT. CDR3 loop: CASSSPGQGLDGYTF. The CDR3 region has the DNA TGTGCCAGCAGTTCCCCGGGACAGGGGTTGGATGGCTACACCTTC.

V is TRBV5-1 and J is TRBJ1-6; D is uncertain. The V and J ends lost 4 bases and 0 bases respectively, with 14 bases between them. Germline CDR1 reads SGHRS; CDR2 reads YFSETQ. This CDR3 region has 17 residues. The CDR3 protein is CASSPGVGSSYNSPLHF. DNA for the CDR3: TGCGCCAGCAGCCCGGGAGTTGGGAGCTCCTATAATTCACCCCTCCACTTT. Together with reference TRBV5-1 and TRBJ1-6, the CDR3 gives the full variable domain: KAGVTQTPRYLIKTRGQQVTLSCSPISGHRSVSWYQQTPGQGLQFLFEYFSETQRNKGNFPGRFSGRQFSNSRSEMNVSTLELGDSALYLCASSPGVGSSYNSPLHFGNGTRLTVT.